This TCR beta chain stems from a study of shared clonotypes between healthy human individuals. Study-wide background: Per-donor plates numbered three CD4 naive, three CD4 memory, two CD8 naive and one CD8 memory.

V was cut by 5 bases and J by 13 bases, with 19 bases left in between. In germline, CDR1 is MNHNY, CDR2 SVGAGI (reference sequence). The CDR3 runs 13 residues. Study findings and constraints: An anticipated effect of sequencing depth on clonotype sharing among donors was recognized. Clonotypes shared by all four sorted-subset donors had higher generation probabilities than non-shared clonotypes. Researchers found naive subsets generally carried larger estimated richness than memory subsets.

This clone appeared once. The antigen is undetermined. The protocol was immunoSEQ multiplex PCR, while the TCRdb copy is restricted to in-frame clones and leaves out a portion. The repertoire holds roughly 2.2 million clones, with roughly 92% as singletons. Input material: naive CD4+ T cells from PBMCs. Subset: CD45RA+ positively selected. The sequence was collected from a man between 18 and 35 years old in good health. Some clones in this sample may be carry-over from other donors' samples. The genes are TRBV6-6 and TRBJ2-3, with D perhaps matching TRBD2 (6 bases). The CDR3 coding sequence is TGTGCCAGCAGTCCCGGGGGAGCGGTCAAAAAGTATTTT. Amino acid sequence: CASSPGGAVKKYF.